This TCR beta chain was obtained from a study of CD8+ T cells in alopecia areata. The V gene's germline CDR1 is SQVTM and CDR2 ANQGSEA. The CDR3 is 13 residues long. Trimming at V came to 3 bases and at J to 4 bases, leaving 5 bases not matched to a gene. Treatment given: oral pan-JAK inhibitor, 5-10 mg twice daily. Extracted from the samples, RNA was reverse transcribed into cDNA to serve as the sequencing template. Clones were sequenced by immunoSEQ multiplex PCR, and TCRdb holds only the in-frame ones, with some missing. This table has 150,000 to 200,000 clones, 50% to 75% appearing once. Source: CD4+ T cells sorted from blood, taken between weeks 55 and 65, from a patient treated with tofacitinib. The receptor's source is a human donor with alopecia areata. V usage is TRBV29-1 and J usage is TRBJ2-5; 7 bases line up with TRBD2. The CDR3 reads CSVDPGGGETQYF. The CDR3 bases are TGCAGCGTTGATCCGGGGGGAGGAGAGACCCAGTACTTC.